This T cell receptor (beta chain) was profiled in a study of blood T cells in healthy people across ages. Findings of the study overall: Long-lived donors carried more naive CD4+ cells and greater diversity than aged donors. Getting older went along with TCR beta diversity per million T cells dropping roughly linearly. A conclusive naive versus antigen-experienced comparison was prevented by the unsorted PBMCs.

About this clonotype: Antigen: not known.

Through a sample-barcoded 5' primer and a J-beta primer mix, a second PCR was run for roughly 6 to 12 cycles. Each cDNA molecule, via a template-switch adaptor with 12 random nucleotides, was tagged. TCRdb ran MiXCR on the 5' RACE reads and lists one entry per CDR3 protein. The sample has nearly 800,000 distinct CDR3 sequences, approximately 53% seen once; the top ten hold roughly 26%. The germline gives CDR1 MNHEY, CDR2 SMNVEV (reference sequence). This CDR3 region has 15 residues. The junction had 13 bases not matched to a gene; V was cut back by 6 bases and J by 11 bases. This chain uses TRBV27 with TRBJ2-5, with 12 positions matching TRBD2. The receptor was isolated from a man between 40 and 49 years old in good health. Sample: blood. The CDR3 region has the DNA TGTGCCAGCAGAGAACTAGCGGGAGGCTCCAATGAGCAGTACTTC. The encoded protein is CASRELAGGSNEQYF.